What follows are 14 T cell receptor beta chains derived from one specimen sequenced in a study of human T cells and chemical hapten exposure. TCRdb independently ran MiXCR on the RACE reads; one entry per CDR3 protein. This table holds over 80,000 distinct CDR3 sequences, approximately 11% found once. Time point of the sample: patch test 3, about 24 weeks after DPC sensitization. Sample treatment: therapeutic diphenylcyclopropenone sensitization with weekly scalp DPC. Material: whole blood, obtained in connection with sensitization to the hapten diphenylcyclopropenone (DPC). These TCRs come from a woman younger than 45 with alopecia areata. Some clones in this sample may be carry-over from other donors' samples.

The gene calls are TRBV7-2 and TRBJ2-3, with TRBD2 matching 10 bases. This CDR3 region has 16 residues. Germline V gene lookup returns CDR1 SGHTA and CDR2 FQGNSA. J lost 4 bases, V lost 2 bases, and 6 bases had no gene match. CDR3 coding DNA: TGTGCCAGCAGCTTATTCCCAGCGGGGGGGCCAGATACGCAGTATTTT. Translating gives CASSLFPAGGPDTQYF.

V gene TRBV29-1 combines with J gene TRBJ1-2; D gene uncertain. Trimming took off 5 bases at V and 4 bases at J, with 8 bases between the two ends. CDR1 SQVTM and CDR2 ANQGSEA come from the germline V gene. The CDR3 has 11 amino acids. CDR3 region: CSVLGLYGYTF. In DNA, the CDR3 is TGCAGCGTTTTAGGGCTCTATGGCTACACCTTC.

This clonotype showed up many times. V and J are TRBV7-9 and TRBJ2-5, with no clear D. CDR3 length equals 14 residues. The ends were cut back, 4 bases at V and 2 bases at J, with 11 bases in the middle. CDR1 is SEHNR, CDR2 FQNEAQ, per germline (reference sequence). The CDR3 here is CASSSPLGQETQYF. The CDR3 DNA follows: TGTGCCAGCAGCTCCCCCCTGGGGCAAGAGACCCAGTACTTC.

This clonotype showed up many times. V usage is TRBV16 and J usage is TRBJ1-2; D is perhaps TRBD1 (6 bases). V was trimmed by 5 bases and J by 10 bases, leaving 11 bases between them. This CDR3 contains 11 residues. Germline-derived CDR1 and CDR2 are KGHSY and FQNENV. The CDR3 region has the DNA TGTGCCAGCAGCACCGGACAGTTCTACACCTTC. This translates into CASSTGQFYTF.

This clonotype was seen at least ten times. The CDR3 sequence: CASRLAGGYEQFF. CDR3 nucleotides: TGTGCCAGCAGGCTAGCGGGAGGCTATGAGCAGTTCTTC. V and J are TRBV6-2 or TRBV6-3 and TRBJ2-1, with 11 bases matching TRBD2. The V gene end was trimmed by 6 bases and the J gene end by 8 bases; junction bases not matched to a gene: 3. This CDR3 has 13 amino acids. Looked up from germline, CDR1 is MNHEY and CDR2 is SVGEGT.

The chain employs TRBV11-2 and TRBJ2-7; no reliable D call. V was shortened by 1 base and J by 0 bases, with 7 bases between the two germline ends. Germline V gives CDR1 SGHAT, CDR2 FQNNGV. The CDR3 has 14 residues. The CDR3 loop reads CASSLAPNSYEQYV. The CDR3 DNA sequence: TGTGCCAGCAGCTTAGCCCCTAACTCCTACGAGCAGTACGTC.

This clonotype has ten or more counts. This rearrangement joins TRBV6-5 to TRBJ1-6, with D maybe TRBD1 (5 bases). This CDR3 region has 17 residues. V was cut by 6 bases and J by 5 bases, with 20 bases left in between. Germline V gives CDR1 MNHEY, CDR2 SVGAGI. CDR3 in DNA: TGTGCCAGCAGACAACTCGGGGGGGTCGGGGATAATTCACCCCTCCACTTT. Translation: CASRQLGGVGDNSPLHF.

In this sample, this clonotype turned up a few times. The CDR3 DNA follows: TGTGCGTCAGGGCAGGATCAGCCCCAGCATTTT. Translated, it gives CASGQDQPQHF. This chain joins TRBV28 and TRBJ1-5; perhaps TRBD1 as D (5 bases). The CDR3 has 11 amino acids. Germline-derived CDR1 and CDR2 are MDHEN and SYDVKM.

This chain links TRBV6-1 with TRBJ2-1; 7 bases match TRBD1. Germline V gene lookup returns CDR1 MNHNS and CDR2 SASEGT. V gave up 4 bases and J gave up 4 bases; unmatched junction bases: 4. The CDR3 runs to 14 residues. As DNA, the CDR3 is TGTGCCAGCAGTGGATACAGGGGATACAATGAGCAGTTCTTC. It codes for CASSGYRGYNEQFF.

The rearrangement links TRBV28 to TRBJ2-7; 12 bases are shared with TRBD2. CDR3 length: 13 residues. V lost 10 bases and J lost 3; bases outside the gene matches: 4. The germline gives CDR1 MDHEN, CDR2 SYDVKM. CDR3 region: CATQTSGGYEQYF. The CDR3 DNA sequence: TGTGCCACCCAGACTAGCGGGGGCTACGAGCAGTACTTC.

This clonotype was observed at least ten times. The rearrangement joins TRBV4-3 to TRBJ2-7; D unclear. Germline assignment: CDR1 LGHNA and CDR2 YSLEER. The length of the CDR3 is 14 residues. V shed 0 bases and J shed 0 bases, with 6 bases lying between them. CDR3 nucleotide sequence: TGCGCCAGCAGCCAAGAGCACCCCTCCTACGAGCAGTACTTC. It translates to CASSQEHPSYEQYF.

The chain has TRBV6-1 and TRBJ2-3, with 8 bases aligning to TRBD2. CDR3 size: 16 residues. V lost 2 bases and J lost 0; bases outside the gene matches: 4. Germline V lookup: CDR1 MNHNS, CDR2 SASEGT. The CDR3 protein is CASSERTSPSTDTQYF. The CDR3 nucleotides are TGTGCCAGCAGTGAAAGGACTAGCCCTAGCACAGATACGCAGTATTTT.

J is TRBJ1-2 and V is TRBV4-1; D might be TRBD1 (5 bases). The V gene lost 1 base and the J gene lost 0 bases, with 9 bases spanning the gap. The CDR3 spans 15 residues. Germline CDR1 MGHRA, CDR2 YSYEKL. The CDR3 coding sequence is TGCGCCAGCAGCCAAGCCGGGGGATCTAACTATGGCTACACCTTC. Its translation is CASSQAGGSNYGYTF.

This clonotype was seen many times. The rearrangement uses TRBV7-2 and TRBJ2-1; D is perhaps TRBD1 (5 bases). This CDR3 has 16 residues. Germline V gives CDR1 SGHTA, CDR2 FQGNSA. V was trimmed by 1 base and J by 1 base, leaving 11 bases between them. This CDR3 reads CASSLEVAGSYNEQFF. The CDR3, as DNA: TGTGCCAGCAGCTTAGAGGTAGCAGGGTCCTACAATGAGCAGTTCTTC.